This T cell receptor (beta chain) was documented in a study of OX40 agonist ivuxolimab in advanced cancers. About the study as a whole: The costimulatory receptor OX40 (CD134) was targeted by ivuxolimab, a fully human IgG2 agonistic monoclonal antibody. Intravenous ivuxolimab was administered to patients every 2 weeks at six dose levels: 0.01, 0.1, 0.3, 1.5, 3 and 10 mg/kg. Among the approximately 50 dose-escalation patients, around 19 had hepatocellular carcinoma, about 15 melanoma, 9 renal cell carcinoma and 9 head and neck cancer. In the dose-escalation cohort, 65% to 85% of patients were male, and the mean age was around 60 years with a range of roughly 20 to 80. Prior anti-PD-1, anti-PD-L1 or anti-CTLA-4 therapy was permitted, and checkpoint inhibitors had been received by more than 35% of dose-escalation patients. Three dose-escalation patients achieved partial responses, one with hepatocellular carcinoma and two with cutaneous melanoma. The purpose of peripheral TCRbeta sequencing was to test whether ivuxolimab changed TCR sequence diversity and led to clonal T-cell expansion. The paper describes the monotherapy dose-escalation part (N of about 52 patients) of the phase I trial of ivuxolimab. Results and caveats for the whole study, not just this receptor: Low levels of normalized T-cell clonal expansion were also shown by some nonresponding patients. After ivuxolimab, more expanded clones were found on average in CD8+ T cells than in CD4+ T cells. Partial responders in the 0.1-3.0 mg/kg groups had among the lowest normalized peripheral clonal expansion, especially among CD8+ T cells. At doses from 0.1 to 3.0 mg/kg, clonal expansion was seen in both CD4+ and CD8+ blood T cells between baseline and week 6. The antigen specificity of the clonally expanded peripheral T cells was not determined.

For sequencing of the TCRbeta CDR3 region, genomic DNA was extracted from the sorted cells. The immunoSEQ Assay was used to sequence the TCRbeta CDR3 regions. In TCRdb, the immuneACCESS table is reduced to in-frame sequences with V and J assigned. These tables do not hold every clone; where another copy was compared, an unresolved V gene accounts for under half, and the others remain unexplained. Recorded for this sample are about 68,000 clones; 75% to 85% of them occurred a single time. The ten largest clones capture about 1.6% of the sample. Comments on this clone: No cognate antigen has been identified for it. Per-base qualities were not stored, and no clone one base away is much larger.

Including cysteine and phenylalanine, the CDR3 has 20 amino acids. The DNA shown is the 60-base CDR3, in frame from base 1. Unmatched junction bases come to 10, with V trimmed by 2 bases and J by 0 bases. The germline V gene gives CDR1 as MDHEN and CDR2 as SYDVKM. Patients with a history of autoimmune disease or receiving systemic immunosuppression were excluded from the trial. Peripheral blood for TCR sequencing was drawn from every dose cohort at baseline, at cycle 4 day 1 and at cycle 7 day 1. Samples were obtained from an open-label, multicenter, first-in-human phase I dose-escalation trial of ivuxolimab. Adults with locally advanced or metastatic head and neck squamous cell, hepatocellular, melanoma or renal cell carcinoma were enrolled in the trial. Before TCR sequencing, CD4+ T cells and CD8+ T cells from peripheral blood were sorted into separate populations.

The sample consisted of CD4+ or CD8+ T cells sorted from blood, taken in a trial of the OX40 agonist ivuxolimab. The TCR sequence derives from an adult with an advanced solid tumor such as melanoma, head and neck, liver or kidney cancer. The rearrangement joined TRBV28 to TRBJ2-1, with TRBD2 matching 13 junction bases. CDR3 protein: CASSLGTSGVGVTSYNEQFF. The sequence in DNA is TGTGCCAGCAGTTTAGGGACTAGCGGGGTGGGTGTGACCTCCTACAATGAGCAGTTCTTC.